Following are 9 T cell receptor beta chains from one sample sequenced in a study of blood T cell repertoires in COVID-19. Generated by immunoSEQ multiplex PCR, the TCRdb table keeps only in-frame clones and is missing some. The sample contains hundreds of thousands of clones, almost 90% of which appear only once. Sequenced material: PBMCs or T cells enriched from blood (not recorded which). The receptors originated from a woman aged 45-59 years with acute COVID-19.

The chain combines TRBV27 with TRBJ1-5; D is possibly TRBD1 (6 bases). Deletions cut 4 bases from V and 1 base from J, with 8 bases between. The CDR3 has 14 amino acids. Germline loops: CDR1 MNHEY, CDR2 SMNVEV (reference sequence). CDR3 in amino acids: CASSSQGSNQPQHF. As DNA, the CDR3 is TGTGCCAGCAGTTCCCAGGGGAGCAATCAGCCCCAGCATTTT.

V gene TRBV11-2 combines with J gene TRBJ2-1, with D uncertain. Germline CDR1 SGHAT, CDR2 FQNNGV. The CDR3 spans 17 residues. V lost 4 bases and J lost 0, with 16 bases in between. For the CDR3, the DNA is TGTGCCAGCAGCTCAAAGACTTATGGCATCTCCTACAATGAGCAGTTCTTC. Protein sequence: CASSSKTYGISYNEQFF.

The J gene is TRBJ2-7, the V gene TRBV25-1; TRBD1 agrees at 10 bases. The germline V gene encodes CDR1 MGHDK and CDR2 SYGVNS. V trimming: 2 bases; J trimming: 6 bases; junction bases outside the gene matches: 7. The CDR3 covers 15 residues. The CDR3 protein is CASSEPGTGESEQYF. CDR3 coding DNA: TGTGCCAGCAGTGAACCCGGGACAGGGGAGAGCGAGCAGTACTTC.

The chain uses TRBV15 and TRBJ2-2; TRBD2 is a possible D gene (5 bases). Germline-derived CDR1 and CDR2 are LNHNV and YYDKDF (reference sequence). The CDR3 totals 17 residues. The V end lost 1 base, the J end lost 4 bases, and 16 bases lay between the germline ends. The CDR3 region is CATSRVLTRAGTGELFF. CDR3 sequence (DNA): TGTGCCACCAGCAGAGTTTTAACGAGGGCGGGCACCGGGGAGCTGTTTTTT.

The rearrangement links TRBV19 to TRBJ2-1, with D possibly being TRBD2 (6 bases). The CDR3 contains 14 residues. From germline, CDR1 is LNHDA and CDR2 SQIVND (reference sequence). Trimming took 4 bases from V and 3 from J, leaving 10 bases between them. The CDR3 coding sequence is TGTGCCAGTAGTAGGGTGACTAGCTACAATGAGCAGTTCTTC. Protein: CASSRVTSYNEQFF.

The chain has TRBV7-2 and TRBJ2-1, with 11 bases fitting TRBD2. Per germline, CDR1 SGHTA and CDR2 FQGNSA. This CDR3 has 16 amino acids. Trimming took 5 bases from V and 8 from J; bases not matched to a gene: 11. CDR3 nucleotides: TGTGCCAGCAGCGCAAGGGTAGCGGGAGGGGTCGATGAGCAGTTCTTC. It yields the protein CASSARVAGGVDEQFF.

This clone came up a few times. V and J are TRBV11-1 and TRBJ1-1; D remains unclear. CDR3 length equals 13 residues. Germline V gene sequence: CDR1 SGHAT, CDR2 FQDESV (reference sequence). Trimming removed 8 bases from V and 1 base from J, with 11 bases in between. The CDR3, as DNA: TGTGCCAGCGGCGGGCAGCCGAACACTGAAGCTTTCTTT. This gives the protein CASGGQPNTEAFF.

The chain joins TRBV25-1 to TRBJ2-1; TRBD2 agrees at 14 bases. This CDR3 is built from 13 residues. The J segment lost 8 bases and the V segment lost 10 bases, leaving 4 bases of the junction unmatched. CDR1 and CDR2 from the germline V gene are MGHDK and SYGVNS. The CDR3 loop reads CATRLAGGHEQFF. For the CDR3, the DNA is TGTGCCACCAGACTAGCGGGAGGGCATGAGCAGTTCTTC.

The chain combines TRBV28 with TRBJ1-2, with 9 positions matching TRBD1. The germline V gene encodes CDR1 MDHEN and CDR2 SYDVKM. This CDR3 is 12 amino acids long. V shed 6 bases and J 8 bases; nucleotides not matched to a gene: 4. The CDR3: CASRRQGGGYTF. The CDR3 nucleotides read TGTGCCAGCAGACGACAGGGGGGCGGCTACACCTTC.